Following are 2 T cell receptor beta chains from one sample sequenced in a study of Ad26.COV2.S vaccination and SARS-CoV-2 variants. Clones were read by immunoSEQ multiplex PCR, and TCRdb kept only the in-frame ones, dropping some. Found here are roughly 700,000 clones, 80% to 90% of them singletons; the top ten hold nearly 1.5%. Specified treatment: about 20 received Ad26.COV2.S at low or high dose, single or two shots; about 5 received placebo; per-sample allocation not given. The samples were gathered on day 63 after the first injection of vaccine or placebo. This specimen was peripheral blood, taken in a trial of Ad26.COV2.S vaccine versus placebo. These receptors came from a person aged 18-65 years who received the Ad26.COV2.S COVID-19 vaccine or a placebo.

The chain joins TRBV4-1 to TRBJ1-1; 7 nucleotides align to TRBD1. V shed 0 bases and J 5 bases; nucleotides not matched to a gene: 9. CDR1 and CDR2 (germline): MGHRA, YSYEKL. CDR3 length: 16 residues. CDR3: CASSQETIHRGTEAFF. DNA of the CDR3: TGCGCCAGCAGCCAAGAGACCATTCACAGGGGAACTGAAGCTTTCTTT.

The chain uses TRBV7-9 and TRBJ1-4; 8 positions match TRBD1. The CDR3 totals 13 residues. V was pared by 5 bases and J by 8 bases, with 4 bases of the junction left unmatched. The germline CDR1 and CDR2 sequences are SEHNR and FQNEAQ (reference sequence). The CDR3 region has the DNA TGTGCCAGCAGCCAGGGGGCGAGAGAAAAACTGTTTTTT. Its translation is CASSQGAREKLFF.